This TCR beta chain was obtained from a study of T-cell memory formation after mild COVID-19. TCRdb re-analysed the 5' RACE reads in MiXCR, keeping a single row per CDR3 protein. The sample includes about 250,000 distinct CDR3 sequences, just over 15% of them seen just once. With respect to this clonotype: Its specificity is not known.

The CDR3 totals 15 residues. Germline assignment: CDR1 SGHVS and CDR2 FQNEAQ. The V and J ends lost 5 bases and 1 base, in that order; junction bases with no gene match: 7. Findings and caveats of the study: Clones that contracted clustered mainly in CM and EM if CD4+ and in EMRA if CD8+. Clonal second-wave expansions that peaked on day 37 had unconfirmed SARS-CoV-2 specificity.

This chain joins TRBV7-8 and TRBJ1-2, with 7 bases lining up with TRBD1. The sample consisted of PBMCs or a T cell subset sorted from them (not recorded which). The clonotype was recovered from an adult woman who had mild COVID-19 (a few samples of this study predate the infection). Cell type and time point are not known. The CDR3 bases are TGTGCCAGCAGCCCCAGACAGGGACTTAACTATGGCTACACCTTC. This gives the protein CASSPRQGLNYGYTF.